The clone carrying this T cell receptor beta chain was observed a single time. Sequenced by immunoSEQ multiplex PCR; TCRdb stores in-frame clones only, minus some. The table has 60,000 or so clones, roughly 87% seen once; the top ten hold approximately 14%. Sample time point: pretreatment peripheral blood. The record originates from a study of PD-L1 blockade in urothelial cancer. The CDR3 has 11 residues. The V gene's germline CDR1 is SQVTM and CDR2 ANQGSEA. Unmatched junction bases numbered 4, after V lost 6 bases and J lost 5 bases. The chain is built from TRBV29-1 and TRBJ2-7, with TRBD1 matching over 7 bases. The TCR comes from a man between 65 and 80 years old with urothelial cancer. Material: PBMCs, obtained around atezolizumab (anti-PD-L1) treatment. The CDR3 sequence is CSVSQGDEQYF. The CDR3 nucleotides are TGCAGCGTATCCCAGGGGGACGAGCAGTACTTC.